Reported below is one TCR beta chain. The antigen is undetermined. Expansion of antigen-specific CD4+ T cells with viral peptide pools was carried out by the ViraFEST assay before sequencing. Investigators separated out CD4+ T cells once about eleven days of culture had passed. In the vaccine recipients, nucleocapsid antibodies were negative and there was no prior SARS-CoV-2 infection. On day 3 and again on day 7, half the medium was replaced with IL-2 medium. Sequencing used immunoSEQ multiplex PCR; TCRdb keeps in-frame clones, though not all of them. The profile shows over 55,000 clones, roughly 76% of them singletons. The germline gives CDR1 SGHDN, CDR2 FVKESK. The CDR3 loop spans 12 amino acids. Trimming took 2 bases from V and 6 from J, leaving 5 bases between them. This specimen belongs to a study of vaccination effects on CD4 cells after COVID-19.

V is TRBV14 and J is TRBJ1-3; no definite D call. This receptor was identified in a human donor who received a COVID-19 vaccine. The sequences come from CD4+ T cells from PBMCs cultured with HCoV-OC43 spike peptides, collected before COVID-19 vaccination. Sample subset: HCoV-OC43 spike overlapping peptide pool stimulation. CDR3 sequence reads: CASSQTANTIYF. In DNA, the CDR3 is TGTGCCAGCAGCCAAACCGCAAACACCATATATTTT. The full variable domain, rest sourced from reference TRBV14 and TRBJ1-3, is EAGVTQFPSHSVIEKGQTVTLRCDPISGHDNLYWYRRVMGKEIKFLLHFVKESKQDESGMPNNRFLAERTGGTYSTLKVQPAELEDSGVYFCASSQTANTIYFGEGSWLTVV.